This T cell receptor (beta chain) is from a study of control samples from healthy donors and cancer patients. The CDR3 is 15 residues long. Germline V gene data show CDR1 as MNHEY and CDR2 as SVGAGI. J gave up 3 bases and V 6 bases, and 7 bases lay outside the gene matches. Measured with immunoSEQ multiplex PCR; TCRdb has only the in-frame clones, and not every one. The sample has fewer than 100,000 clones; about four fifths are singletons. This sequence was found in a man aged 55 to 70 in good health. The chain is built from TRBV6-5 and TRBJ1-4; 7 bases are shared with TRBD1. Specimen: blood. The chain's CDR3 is CASSATGTANEKLFF. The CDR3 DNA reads TGTGCCAGCAGCGCCACCGGGACAGCTAATGAAAAACTGTTTTTT.